These T cell receptor beta chains were read from a single sample in a study of T-cell reconstitution after alpha-beta-depleted transplantation in children. TCRdb reprocessed the PCR reads via MiXCR and lists one record per CDR3 protein. The sample contains almost 500,000 distinct CDR3 sequences, roughly 10% of which appear only once. Material: PBMCs, obtained before TCRalphabeta/CD19-depleted stem cell transplant. Receptors originate from a child between 2 and 9 years old with inherited bone marrow failure, due to receive a stem cell transplant. Each CDR3 is given with its conserved first and last residue. The D gene is left open where the match is weak. A clone size is listed for some rows: how often the clone was seen (once, few, many), or a class if it is expanded.

j_call	clone_size	v_call	d_call	cdr3_nt	cdr3_aa
TRBJ2-7	many	TRBV20-1	NA	TGCAGTGCGACTGGGTGGGGTACGGGGGGCCACGAGCAGTACTTC	CSATGWGTGGHEQYF
TRBJ1-4	many	TRBV21-1	NA	TGTGCCAGCAGCAAAGGTTGTCGACCTGCAACTAATGAAAAACTGTTTTTT	CASSKGCRPATNEKLFF
TRBJ1-5	NA	TRBV7-2	NA	TGTGCCAGCAGCCCCCTCCCTCCGGGGAGGAATCAGCCCCAGCATTTT	CASSPLPPGRNQPQHF
TRBJ2-3	many	TRBV5-1	TRBD2	TGCGCCAGCAGCCCAGGACTAGCGGGAGCCCCGACACCCACAGATACGCAGTATTTT	CASSPGLAGAPTPTDTQYF
TRBJ2-2	many	TRBV4-3	NA	TGCGCCAGCAGCCAAGATTTAGGGACTTACAACACCGGGGAGCTGTTTTTT	CASSQDLGTYNTGELFF
TRBJ2-1	once	TRBV20-1	TRBD2	TGCAGTGCTGGACTAGCGGACTCCTACAATGAGCAGTTCTTC	CSAGLADSYNEQFF
TRBJ2-2	many	TRBV27	NA	TGTGCCAGCAGTTCCTTGGAGGTTGGGAACACCGGGGAGCTGTTTTTT	CASSSLEVGNTGELFF
TRBJ2-7	NA	TRBV19	NA	TGTGCCAGTAGTATGTGGGTCTCCTACGAGCAGTACTTC	CASSMWVSYEQYF
TRBJ2-3	once	TRBV20-1	TRBD2	TGCAGTGCTCCGACTAGCGGGAGAATGGTTACGCAGTATTTT	CSAPTSGRMVTQYF
TRBJ2-2	many	TRBV7-8	NA	TGTGCCAGCAGTTACCTGGGGGTGAACACCGGGGAGCTGTTTTTT	CASSYLGVNTGELFF
TRBJ2-3	many	TRBV12-3/TRBV12-4	NA	TGTGCCAGCAGTTTCGGAATAGCCCCAGATACGCAGTATTTT	CASSFGIAPDTQYF
TRBJ1-1	NA	TRBV11-2	TRBD1	TGTGCCAGCACGAGCTTGATTCGACAGGGTTCAGTCACTGAAGCTTTCTTT	CASTSLIRQGSVTEAFF
TRBJ1-5	many	TRBV6-5	NA	TGTGCCAGCAGTTATGACCACAATCAGCCCCAGCATTTT	CASSYDHNQPQHF
TRBJ1-2	many	TRBV4-2	TRBD1	TGTGCCAGCACCAACACAGGGGGGAGCTACACCTTC	CASTNTGGSYTF
TRBJ2-7	many	TRBV12-3/TRBV12-4	NA	TGTGCCAGCAGCTTCGGACCCGCTCCCGAGCAGTACTTC	CASSFGPAPEQYF